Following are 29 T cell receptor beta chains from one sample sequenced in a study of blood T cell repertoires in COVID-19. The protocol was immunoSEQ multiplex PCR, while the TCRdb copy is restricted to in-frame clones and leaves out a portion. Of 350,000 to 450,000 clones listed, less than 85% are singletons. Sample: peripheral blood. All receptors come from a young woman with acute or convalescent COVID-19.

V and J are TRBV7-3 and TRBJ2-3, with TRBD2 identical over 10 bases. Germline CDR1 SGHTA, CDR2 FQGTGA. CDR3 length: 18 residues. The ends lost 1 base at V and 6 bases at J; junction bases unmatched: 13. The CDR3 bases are TGTGCCAGCAGCTTAATAGGAGGTAGCGGGGGGCCTCGGGATACGCAGTATTTT. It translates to CASSLIGGSGGPRDTQYF.

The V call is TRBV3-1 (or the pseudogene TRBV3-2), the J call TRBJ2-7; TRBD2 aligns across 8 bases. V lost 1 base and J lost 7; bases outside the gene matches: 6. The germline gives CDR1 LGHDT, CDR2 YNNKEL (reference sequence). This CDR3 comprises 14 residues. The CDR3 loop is CASSQAGGPQEQYF. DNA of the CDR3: TGTGCCAGCAGCCAAGCGGGAGGGCCTCAGGAGCAGTACTTC.

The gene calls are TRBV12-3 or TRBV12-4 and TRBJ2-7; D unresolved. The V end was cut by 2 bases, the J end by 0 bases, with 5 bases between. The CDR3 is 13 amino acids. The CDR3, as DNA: TGTGCCAGCAGTTTAAGTAGCTCCTACGAGCAGTACTTC. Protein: CASSLSSSYEQYF.

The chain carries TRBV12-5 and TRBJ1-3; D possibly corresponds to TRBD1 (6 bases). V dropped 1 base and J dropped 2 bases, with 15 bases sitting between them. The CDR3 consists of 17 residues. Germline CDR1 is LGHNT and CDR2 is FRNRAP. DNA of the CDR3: TGTGCTAGTGGTTTGGGCGGTCTGGGGGCAACTGGAAACACCATATATTTT. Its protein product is CASGLGGLGATGNTIYF.

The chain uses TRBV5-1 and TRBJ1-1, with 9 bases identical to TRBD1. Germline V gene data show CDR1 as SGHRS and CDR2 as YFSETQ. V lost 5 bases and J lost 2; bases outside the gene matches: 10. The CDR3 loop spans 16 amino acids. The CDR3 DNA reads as TGCGCCAGCAGTTTTCTTAGGACAGGGGATAACACTGAAGCTTTCTTT. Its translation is CASSFLRTGDNTEAFF.

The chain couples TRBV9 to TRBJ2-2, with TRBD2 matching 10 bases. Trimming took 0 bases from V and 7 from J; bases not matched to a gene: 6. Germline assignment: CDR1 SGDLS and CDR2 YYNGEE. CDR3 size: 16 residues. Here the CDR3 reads CASSVASSGSIGELFF. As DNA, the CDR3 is TGTGCCAGCAGCGTAGCTTCTAGCGGGAGTATCGGGGAGCTGTTTTTT.

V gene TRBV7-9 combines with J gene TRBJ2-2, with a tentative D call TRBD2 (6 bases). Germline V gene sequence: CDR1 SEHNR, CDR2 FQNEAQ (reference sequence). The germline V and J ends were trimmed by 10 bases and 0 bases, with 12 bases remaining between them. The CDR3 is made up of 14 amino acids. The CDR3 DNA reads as TGTGCCACCACTGGGGGGTCGAACACCGGGGAGCTGTTTTTT. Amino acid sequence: CATTGGSNTGELFF.

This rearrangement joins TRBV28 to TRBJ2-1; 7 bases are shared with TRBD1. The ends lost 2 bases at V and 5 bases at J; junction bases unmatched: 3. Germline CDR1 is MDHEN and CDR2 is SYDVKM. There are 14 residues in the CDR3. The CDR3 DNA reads TGTGCCAGCAGTTTAGGCAGGGGGAACAATGAGCAGTTCTTC. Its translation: CASSLGRGNNEQFF.

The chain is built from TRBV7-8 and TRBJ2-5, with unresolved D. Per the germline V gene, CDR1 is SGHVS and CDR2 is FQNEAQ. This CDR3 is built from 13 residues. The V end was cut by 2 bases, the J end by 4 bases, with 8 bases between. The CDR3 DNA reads TGTGCCAGCAGCTTAATAGCCACAGAGACCCAGTACTTC. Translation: CASSLIATETQYF.

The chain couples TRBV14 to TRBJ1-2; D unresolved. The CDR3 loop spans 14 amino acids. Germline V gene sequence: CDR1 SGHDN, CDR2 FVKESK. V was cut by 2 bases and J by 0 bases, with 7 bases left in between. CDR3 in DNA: TGTGCCAGCAGCCAACCGGGAGCTAACTATGGCTACACCTTC. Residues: CASSQPGANYGYTF.

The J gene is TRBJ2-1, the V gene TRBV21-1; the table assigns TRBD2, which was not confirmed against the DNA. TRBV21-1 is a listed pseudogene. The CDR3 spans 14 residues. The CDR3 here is CASSKVEGYNEQFF. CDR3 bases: TGTGCCAGCAGCAAGGTGGAGGGTTACAATGAGCAGTTCTTC.

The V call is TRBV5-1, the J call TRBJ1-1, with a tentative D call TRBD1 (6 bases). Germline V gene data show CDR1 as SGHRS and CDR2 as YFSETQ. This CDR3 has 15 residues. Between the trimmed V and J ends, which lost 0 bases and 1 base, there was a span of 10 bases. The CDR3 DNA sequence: TGCGCCAGCAGCTTGGCCCCGGGACAGAACACTGAAGCTTTCTTT. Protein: CASSLAPGQNTEAFF.

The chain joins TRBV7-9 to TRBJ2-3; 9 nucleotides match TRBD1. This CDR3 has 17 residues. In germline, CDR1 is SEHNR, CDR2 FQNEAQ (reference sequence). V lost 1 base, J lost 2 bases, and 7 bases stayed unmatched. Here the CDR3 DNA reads TGTGCCAGCAGCTTAGGGCCGGGGACAGGGTTCACAGATACGCAGTATTTT. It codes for CASSLGPGTGFTDTQYF.

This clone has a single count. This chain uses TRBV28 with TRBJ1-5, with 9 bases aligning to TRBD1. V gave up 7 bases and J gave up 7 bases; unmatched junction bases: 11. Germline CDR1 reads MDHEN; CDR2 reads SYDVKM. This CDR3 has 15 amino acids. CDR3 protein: CASKIGTGTFQPQHF. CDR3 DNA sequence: TGTGCCAGCAAGATAGGGACAGGGACCTTCCAGCCCCAGCATTTT.

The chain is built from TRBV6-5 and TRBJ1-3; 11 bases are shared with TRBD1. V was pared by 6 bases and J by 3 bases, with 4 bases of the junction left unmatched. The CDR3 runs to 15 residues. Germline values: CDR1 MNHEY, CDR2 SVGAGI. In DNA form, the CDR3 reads TGTGCCAGCAGCGGACAGGGGGCTGGTGGAAACACCATATATTTT. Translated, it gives CASSGQGAGGNTIYF.

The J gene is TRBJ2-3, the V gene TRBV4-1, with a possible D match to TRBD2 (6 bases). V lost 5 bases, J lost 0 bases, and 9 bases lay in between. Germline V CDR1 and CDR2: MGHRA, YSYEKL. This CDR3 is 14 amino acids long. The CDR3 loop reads CASSDSGSTDTQYF. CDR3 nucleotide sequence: TGCGCCAGCAGCGATAGCGGCAGCACAGATACGCAGTATTTT.

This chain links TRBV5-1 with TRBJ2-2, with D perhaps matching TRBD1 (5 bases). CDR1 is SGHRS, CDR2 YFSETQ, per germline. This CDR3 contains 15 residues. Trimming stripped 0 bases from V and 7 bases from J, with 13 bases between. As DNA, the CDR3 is TGCGCCAGCAGCTTGGGTCCAGGGCAGGGCGGGGAGCTGTTTTTT. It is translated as CASSLGPGQGGELFF.

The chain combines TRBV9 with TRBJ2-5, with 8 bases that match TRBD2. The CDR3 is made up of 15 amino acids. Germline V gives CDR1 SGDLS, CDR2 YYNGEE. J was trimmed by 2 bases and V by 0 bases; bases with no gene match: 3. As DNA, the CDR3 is TGTGCCAGCAGCGTAGATCGGGGGGGGCAAGAGACCCAGTACTTC. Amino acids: CASSVDRGGQETQYF.

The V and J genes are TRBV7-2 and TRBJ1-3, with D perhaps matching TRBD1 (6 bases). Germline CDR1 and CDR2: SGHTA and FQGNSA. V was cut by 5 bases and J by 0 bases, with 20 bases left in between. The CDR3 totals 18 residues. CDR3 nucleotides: TGTGCCAGCAGCCGCTGGGGCACTGACAGGCCCTCTGGAAACACCATATATTTT. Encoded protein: CASSRWGTDRPSGNTIYF. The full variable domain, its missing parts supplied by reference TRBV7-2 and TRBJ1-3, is GAGVSQSPSNKVTEKGKDVELRCDPISGHTALYWYRQSLGQGLEFLIYFQGNSAPDKSGLPSDRFSAERTGGSVSTLTIQRTQQEDSAVYLCASSRWGTDRPSGNTIYFGEGSWLTVV.

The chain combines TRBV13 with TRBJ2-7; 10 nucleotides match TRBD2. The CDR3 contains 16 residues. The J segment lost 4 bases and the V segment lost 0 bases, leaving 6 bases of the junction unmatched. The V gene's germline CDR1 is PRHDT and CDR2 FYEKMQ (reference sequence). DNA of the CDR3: TGTGCCAGCAGCTTAGGTGGTGGGGGACTAGCGTACGAGCAGTACTTC. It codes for CASSLGGGGLAYEQYF.

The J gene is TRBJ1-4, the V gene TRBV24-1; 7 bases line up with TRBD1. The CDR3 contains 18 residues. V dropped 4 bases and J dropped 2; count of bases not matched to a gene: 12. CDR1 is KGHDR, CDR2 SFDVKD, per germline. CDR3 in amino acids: CATSDPGQDSLTNEKLFF. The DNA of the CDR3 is TGTGCCACCAGTGACCCTGGACAGGACTCGCTGACTAATGAAAAACTGTTTTTT.

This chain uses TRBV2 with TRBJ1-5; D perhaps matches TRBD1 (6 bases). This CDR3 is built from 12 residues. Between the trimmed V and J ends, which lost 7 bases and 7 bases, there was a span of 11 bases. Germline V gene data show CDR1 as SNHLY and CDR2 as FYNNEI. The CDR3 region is CASTRGGQPQHF. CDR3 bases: TGTGCCAGCACCAGGGGAGGGCAGCCCCAGCATTTT.

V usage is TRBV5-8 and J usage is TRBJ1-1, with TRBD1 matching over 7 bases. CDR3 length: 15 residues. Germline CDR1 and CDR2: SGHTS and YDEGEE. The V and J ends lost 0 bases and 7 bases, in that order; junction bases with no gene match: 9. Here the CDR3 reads CASSLAGLGQSEAFF. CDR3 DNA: TGTGCCAGCAGCTTGGCCGGGTTGGGACAGAGTGAAGCTTTCTTT.

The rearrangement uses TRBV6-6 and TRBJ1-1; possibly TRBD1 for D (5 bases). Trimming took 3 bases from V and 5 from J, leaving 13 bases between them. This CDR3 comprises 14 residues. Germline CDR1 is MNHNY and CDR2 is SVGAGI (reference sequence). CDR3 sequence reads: CASSYNGAETEAFF. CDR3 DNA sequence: TGTGCCAGCAGTTATAATGGGGCAGAGACTGAAGCTTTCTTT.

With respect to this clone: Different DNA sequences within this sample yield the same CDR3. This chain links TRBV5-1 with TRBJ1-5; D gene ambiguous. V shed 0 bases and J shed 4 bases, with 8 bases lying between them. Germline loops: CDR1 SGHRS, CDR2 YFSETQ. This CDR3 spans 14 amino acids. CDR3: CASSLGTGNQPQHF. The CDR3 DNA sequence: TGCGCCAGCAGCTTGGGGACGGGGAATCAGCCCCAGCATTTT. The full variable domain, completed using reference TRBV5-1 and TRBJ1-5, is KAGVTQTPRYLIKTRGQQVTLSCSPISGHRSVSWYQQTPGQGLQFLFEYFSETQRNKGNFPGRFSGRQFSNSRSEMNVSTLELGDSALYLCASSLGTGNQPQHFGDGTRLSIL.

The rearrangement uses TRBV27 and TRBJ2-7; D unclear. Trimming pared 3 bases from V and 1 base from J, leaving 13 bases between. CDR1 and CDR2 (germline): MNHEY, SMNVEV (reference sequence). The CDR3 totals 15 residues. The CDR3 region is CASSFRLYLSYEQYF. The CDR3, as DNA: TGTGCCAGCAGTTTCAGACTTTATCTATCCTACGAGCAGTACTTC.

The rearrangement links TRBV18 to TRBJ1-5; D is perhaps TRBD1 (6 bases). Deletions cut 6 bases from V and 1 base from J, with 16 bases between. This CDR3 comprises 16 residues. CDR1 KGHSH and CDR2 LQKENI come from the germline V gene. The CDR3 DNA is TGTGCCAGCTCCCTCGTGGCAGGGGTGAGCAATCAGCCCCAGCATTTT. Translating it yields CASSLVAGVSNQPQHF.

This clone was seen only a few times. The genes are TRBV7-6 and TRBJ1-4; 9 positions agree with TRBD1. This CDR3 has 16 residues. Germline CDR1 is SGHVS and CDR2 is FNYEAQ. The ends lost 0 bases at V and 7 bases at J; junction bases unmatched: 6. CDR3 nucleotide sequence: TGTGCCAGCAGCTTAGCCGCGGGACAGGGTACTGAAAAACTGTTTTTT. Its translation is CASSLAAGQGTEKLFF.

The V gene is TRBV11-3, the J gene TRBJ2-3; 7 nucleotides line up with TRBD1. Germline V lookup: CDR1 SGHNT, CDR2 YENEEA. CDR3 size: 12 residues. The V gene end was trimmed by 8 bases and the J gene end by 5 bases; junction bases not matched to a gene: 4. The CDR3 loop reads CASGDRGDTQYF. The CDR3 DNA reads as TGTGCCAGCGGGGACAGAGGAGATACGCAGTATTTT.